This TCR beta chain was captured by sequencing in a study of post-analysis software for immune sequencing data. The study's findings and limits: There was significantly lower normalized Chao1 diversity in multiple sclerosis patients than in controls. A few TRBV segments appeared more often in patients than in controls, and TRBV5-6, TRBV5-1 and TRBV20-1 were among these. By F measure, strong co-clustering occurred among samples prepared in the same batch.

Unique-molecular-identifier-tagged TCR beta cDNA libraries were used. Using its own MiXCR run on the PCR reads, TCRdb lists one record per CDR3 protein. Of hundreds of thousands of distinct CDR3 sequences in the sample, roughly 40% were seen once. Germline V gene data show CDR1 as SGHRS and CDR2 as YFSETQ. The CDR3 length is 14 residues. About this clonotype itself: Its specificity is unknown.

Sequencing input: blood. The sequence was collected from a girl aged 5-17 years with multiple sclerosis. This chain uses TRBV5-1 with TRBJ2-5; TRBD1 agrees at 8 bases. The better agreement between TRBJ2-7 and the DNA end casts doubt on the J call. CDR3 sequence (DNA): TGCGCCAGCAGCGCGGACAGGGAGGTCTACGAGCAGTACTTC. Its protein is CASSADREVYEQYF.